The entry below describes one TCR beta chain. The antigen remains unidentified. This entry belongs to a study of T-cell reconstitution after alpha-beta-depleted transplantation in children. The germline CDR1 and CDR2 sequences are MNHNS and SASEGT. V gave up 3 bases and J gave up 12 bases; unmatched junction bases: 16. The CDR3 is made up of 15 amino acids. Unique molecular identifiers featured in how the TCRbeta library was prepared. TCRdb processed the PCR reads anew with MiXCR; each CDR3 protein has one entry. Of fewer than 700,000 distinct CDR3 sequences in the sample, 20% to 25% were seen once. General study findings and limits: About two months after transplant, alpha-beta T cells reportedly came from several hundred expanded graft clones. T cells produced anew were the main source of T-cell counts and diversity one year after transplant. Surviving recipient cells, namely T cells and thymic progenitors, were the source of high day-60 TCRbeta diversity in some patients.

This clonotype was sampled from a boy younger than two who had a stem cell transplant for acute myeloid leukemia, so the T cells may come from the graft donor. The V gene is TRBV6-1, the J gene TRBJ2-5; TRBD2 matches at 7 bases. The sequencing here drew on PBMCs, mostly from graft donor cells, taken 360 days after TCRalphabeta/CD19-depleted stem cell transplant. CDR3: CASSDSGTTVLPKYF. The CDR3 DNA sequence: TGTGCCAGCAGTGATTCCGGGACTACCGTCTTACCTAAGTACTTC.